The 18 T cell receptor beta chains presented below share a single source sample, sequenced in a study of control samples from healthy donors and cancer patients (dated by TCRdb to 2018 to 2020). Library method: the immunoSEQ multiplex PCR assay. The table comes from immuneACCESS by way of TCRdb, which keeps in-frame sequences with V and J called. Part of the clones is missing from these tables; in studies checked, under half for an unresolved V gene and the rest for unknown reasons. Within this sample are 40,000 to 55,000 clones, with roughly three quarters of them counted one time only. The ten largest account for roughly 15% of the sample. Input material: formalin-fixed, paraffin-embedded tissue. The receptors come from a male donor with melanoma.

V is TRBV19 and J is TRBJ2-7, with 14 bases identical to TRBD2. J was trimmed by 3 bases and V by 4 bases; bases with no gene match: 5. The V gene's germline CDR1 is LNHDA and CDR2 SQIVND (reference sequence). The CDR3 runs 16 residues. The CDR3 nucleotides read TGTGCCAGTAGTACCTGGACTAGCGGGAGGTACTACGAGCAGTACTTC. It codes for CASSTWTSGRYYEQYF. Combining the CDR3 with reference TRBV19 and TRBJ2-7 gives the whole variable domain DGGITQSPKYLFRKEGQNVTLSCEQNLNHDAMYWYRQDPGQGLRLIYYSQIVNDFQKGDIAEGYSVSREKKESFPLTVTSAQKNPTAFYLCASSTWTSGRYYEQYFGPGTRLTVT.

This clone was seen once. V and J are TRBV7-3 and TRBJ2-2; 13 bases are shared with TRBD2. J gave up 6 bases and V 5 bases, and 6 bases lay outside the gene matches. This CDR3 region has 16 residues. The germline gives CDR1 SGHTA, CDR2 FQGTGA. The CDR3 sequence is CASSGSLAGGPGELFF. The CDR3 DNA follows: TGTGCCAGCAGCGGGTCACTAGCGGGAGGGCCCGGGGAGCTGTTTTTT.

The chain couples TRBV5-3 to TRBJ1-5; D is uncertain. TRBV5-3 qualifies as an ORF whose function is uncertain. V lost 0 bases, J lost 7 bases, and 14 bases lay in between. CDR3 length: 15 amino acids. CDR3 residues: CARSLGSRVRQPQHF. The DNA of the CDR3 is TGTGCCAGAAGCTTGGGATCAAGAGTGCGGCAGCCCCAGCATTTT.

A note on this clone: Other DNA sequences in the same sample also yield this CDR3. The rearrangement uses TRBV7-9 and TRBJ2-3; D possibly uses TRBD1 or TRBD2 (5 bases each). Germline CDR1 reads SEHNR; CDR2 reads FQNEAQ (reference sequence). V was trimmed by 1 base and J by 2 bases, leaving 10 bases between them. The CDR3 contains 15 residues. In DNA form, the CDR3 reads TGTGCCAGCAGCTTAGTGAGGGGCTCCACAGATACGCAGTATTTT. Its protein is CASSLVRGSTDTQYF.

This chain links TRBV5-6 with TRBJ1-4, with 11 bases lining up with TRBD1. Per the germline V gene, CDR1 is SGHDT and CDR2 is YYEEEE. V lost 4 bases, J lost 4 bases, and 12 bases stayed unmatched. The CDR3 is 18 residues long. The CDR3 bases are TGTGCCAGCAGCGGAACCGGACAGGGGGCGCAAGATAATGAAAAACTGTTTTTT. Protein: CASSGTGQGAQDNEKLFF.

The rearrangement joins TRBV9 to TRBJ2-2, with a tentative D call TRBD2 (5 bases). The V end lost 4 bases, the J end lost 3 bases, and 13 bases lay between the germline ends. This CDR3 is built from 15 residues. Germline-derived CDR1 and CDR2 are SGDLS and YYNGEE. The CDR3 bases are TGTGCCAGCAGCCCTATACTAGGATACACCGGGGAGCTGTTTTTT. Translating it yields CASSPILGYTGELFF.

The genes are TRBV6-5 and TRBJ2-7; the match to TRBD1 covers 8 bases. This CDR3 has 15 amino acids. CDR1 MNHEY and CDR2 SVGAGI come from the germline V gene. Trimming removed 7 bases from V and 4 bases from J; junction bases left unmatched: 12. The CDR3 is CASTARQGFLYEQYF. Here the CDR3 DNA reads TGTGCCAGCACCGCGCGACAGGGGTTCCTTTACGAGCAGTACTTC.

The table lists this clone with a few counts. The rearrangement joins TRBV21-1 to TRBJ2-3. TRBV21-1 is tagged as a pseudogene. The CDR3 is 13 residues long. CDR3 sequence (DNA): TGTGCCAGCAGCAAGTCAAGGACAGATACGCAGTATTTT. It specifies CASSKSRTDTQYF.

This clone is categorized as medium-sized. CDR3 DNA sequence: TGTGCCAGCAGCTTAGCGAAGGGGACCATGAACACTGAAGCTTTCTTT. It translates to CASSLAKGTMNTEAFF. This chain links TRBV7-7 with TRBJ1-1; possible D gene TRBD1, 5 bases. V was trimmed by 0 bases and J by 0 bases, leaving 11 bases between them. The germline CDR1 and CDR2 sequences are SSHAT and FNYEAQ (reference sequence). The CDR3 totals 16 residues.

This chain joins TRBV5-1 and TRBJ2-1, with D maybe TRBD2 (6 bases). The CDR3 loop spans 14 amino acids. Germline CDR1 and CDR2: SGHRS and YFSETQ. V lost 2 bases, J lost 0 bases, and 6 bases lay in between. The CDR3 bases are TGCGCCAGCAGCTTCGGGAGCTCCTACAATGAGCAGTTCTTC. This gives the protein CASSFGSSYNEQFF.

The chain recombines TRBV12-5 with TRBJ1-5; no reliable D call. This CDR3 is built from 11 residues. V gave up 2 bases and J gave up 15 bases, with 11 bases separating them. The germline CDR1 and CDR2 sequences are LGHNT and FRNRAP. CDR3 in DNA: TGTGCTAGTGGTTTGAGGACCGAACTGCATTTT. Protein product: CASGLRTELHF.

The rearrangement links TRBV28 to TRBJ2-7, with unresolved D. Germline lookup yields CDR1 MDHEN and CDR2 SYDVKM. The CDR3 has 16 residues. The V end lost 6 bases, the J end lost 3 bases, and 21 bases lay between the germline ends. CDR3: CASSPFGRQSYYEQYF. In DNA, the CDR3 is TGTGCCAGCAGCCCCTTTGGCCGGCAAAGTTACTACGAGCAGTACTTC.

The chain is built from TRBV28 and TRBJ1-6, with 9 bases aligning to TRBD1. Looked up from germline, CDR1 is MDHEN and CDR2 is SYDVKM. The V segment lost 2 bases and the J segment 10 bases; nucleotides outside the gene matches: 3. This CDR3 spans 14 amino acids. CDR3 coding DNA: TGTGCCAGCAGTTTAGGGACAGGGAGATCACCCCTCCACTTT. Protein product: CASSLGTGRSPLHF.

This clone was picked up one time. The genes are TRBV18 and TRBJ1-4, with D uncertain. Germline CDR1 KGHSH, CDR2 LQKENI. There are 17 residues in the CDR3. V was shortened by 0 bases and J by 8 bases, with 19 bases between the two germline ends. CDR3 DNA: TGTGCCAGCTCACCACCAGGAAGAGGGCCGGTGGGGGAAAAACTGTTTTTT. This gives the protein CASSPPGRGPVGEKLFF.

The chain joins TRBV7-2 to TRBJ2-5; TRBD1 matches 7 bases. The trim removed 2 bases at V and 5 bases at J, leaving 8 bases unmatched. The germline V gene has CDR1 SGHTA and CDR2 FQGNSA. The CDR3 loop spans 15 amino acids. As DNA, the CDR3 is TGTGCCAGCAGCTTAAGAGGGGGCTGGATCGAGACCCAGTACTTC. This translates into CASSLRGGWIETQYF.

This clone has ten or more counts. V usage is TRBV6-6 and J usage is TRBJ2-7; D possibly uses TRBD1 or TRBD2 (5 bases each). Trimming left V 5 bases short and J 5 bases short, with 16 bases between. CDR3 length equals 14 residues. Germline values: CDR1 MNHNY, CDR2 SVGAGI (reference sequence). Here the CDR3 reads CASSRLGEVNEQYF. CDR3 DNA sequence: TGTGCCAGCAGTCGTCTGGGGGAAGTTAACGAGCAGTACTTC.

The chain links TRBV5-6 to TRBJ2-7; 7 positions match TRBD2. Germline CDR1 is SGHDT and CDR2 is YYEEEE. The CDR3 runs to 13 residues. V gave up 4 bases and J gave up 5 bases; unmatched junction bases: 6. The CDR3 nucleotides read TGTGCCAGCAGCGGGACTACCGCCCACGAGCAGTACTTC. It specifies CASSGTTAHEQYF.

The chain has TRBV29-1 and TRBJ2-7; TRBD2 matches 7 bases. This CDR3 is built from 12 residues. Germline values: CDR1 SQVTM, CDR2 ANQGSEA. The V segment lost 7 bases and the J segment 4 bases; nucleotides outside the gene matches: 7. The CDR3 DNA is TGCAGCGCCGGGGAGGGGACGTACGAGCAGTACTTC. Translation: CSAGEGTYEQYF.